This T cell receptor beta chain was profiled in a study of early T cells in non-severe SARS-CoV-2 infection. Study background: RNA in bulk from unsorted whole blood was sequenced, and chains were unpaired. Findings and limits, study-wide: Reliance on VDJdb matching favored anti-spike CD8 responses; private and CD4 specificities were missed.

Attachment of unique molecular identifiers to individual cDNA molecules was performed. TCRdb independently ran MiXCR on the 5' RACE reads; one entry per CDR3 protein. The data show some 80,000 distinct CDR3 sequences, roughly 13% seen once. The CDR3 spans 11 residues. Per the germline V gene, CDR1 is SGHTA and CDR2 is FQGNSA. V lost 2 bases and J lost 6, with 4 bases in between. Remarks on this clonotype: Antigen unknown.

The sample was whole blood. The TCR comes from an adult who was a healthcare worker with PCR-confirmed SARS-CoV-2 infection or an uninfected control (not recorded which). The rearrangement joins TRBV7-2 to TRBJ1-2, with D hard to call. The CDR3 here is CASSLRDGYTF. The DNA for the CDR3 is TGTGCCAGCAGCTTACGTGATGGCTACACCTTC.